This T cell receptor beta chain is from a study of radiation and T cells in renal cell carcinoma (dated by TCRdb to 2018 to 2020). Regarding the research as a whole: The samples were obtained from a clinical trial, where primary renal cell carcinomas were treated with 15 Gy stereotactic body radiation therapy and then removed by nephrectomy 4 weeks afterward. TCR beta sequencing covered 50 to 55 samples in total, comprising about 26 tumors and around 27 peripheral blood samples. Across all 50 or so samples, several million unique CDR3 nucleotide sequences encoding around 2,500,000 unique CDR3 amino acid sequences were identified.

About this clone itself: The target of this receptor is not known. There are no base qualities to consult, and no much larger clone falls within one base.

The immunoSEQ kit was used, according to the manufacturer's recommendations, to generate TCR beta libraries from genomic DNA. To prepare the libraries, a first multiplex PCR with proprietary primers was run, followed by a second PCR that added unique barcodes, and a bead cleanup was done after each round. Each sample batch included a kit-provided positive control reaction and a negative control reaction. The final libraries were assessed on an Agilent 4200 TapeStation D1000 ScreenTape, pooled by volume, and quantified by qPCR. Sequencing was performed on an Illumina NextSeq500 with a MidOutput 150-cycle cartridge, and 156 Read1 and 15 Index1 cycles were run with kit custom primers. The pooled library was loaded at approximately 1 pM, with an approximately 20% PhiX control spiked in. For the original study's pipeline: Vendor-processed data were analyzed in R, with a clonotype defined as all T cells sharing the same CDR3 nucleotide sequence. In the clone abundance analyses, frequencies in each sample were normalized to that sample's 10,000 most abundant clones. Public T cell clones, which averaged fewer than five per sample, were removed prior to analysis. Tumor-enriched clonotypes and baseline blood-enriched clonotypes were defined as those with an abundance difference of at least 32-fold between compartments. A beta-binomial differential abundance model was applied to find clonotypes that expanded or contracted between blood time points. Tumor-blood repertoire similarity was measured with the Baroni-Urbani and Buser coefficient, and group comparisons used two-tailed Wilcoxon tests in R. TCRdb carries this immuneACCESS record with in-frame sequences only. Its versions omit some clonotypes, under half of them owing to an unresolved V gene in the studies checked, with the rest unexplained. Clone size and V and J calls were adopted from that table, with D and trimming inferred from the DNA. The sample contains about 150,000 clones, 88% of them found a single time. Of the sample, around 4.1% falls within the top ten clones.

The time point label on this specimen signifies: baseline pretreatment blood. In the paper's terms, the treatment or condition label means: 15 Gy SBRT to primary tumor, nephrectomy 4 weeks later. To follow tumor-enriched clonotypes, serial peripheral blood was collected from radiation-treated patients at baseline and at 2 weeks and 4 weeks after SBRT. Every patient had renal cell carcinoma of clear cell pathology. The QIAamp DNA Blood Mini Kit (Qiagen) was used to prepare genomic DNA for TCR sequencing. Only samples passing all quality control checks were included in the analyses. What the work shows at the level of the full study, not this receptor alone: Because pretreatment tumor biopsies were not available, the baseline intratumoral presence of clonotypes could not be determined. The single-armed trial design could not address effects of radiation dose or scheduling on the TCR repertoire. Tracking of blood repertoire dynamics stopped at less than 5 weeks after treatment, with no follow-up past that point. In blood, the top tumor clonotypes increased from baseline to 2 weeks after radiation and then shrank by 4 weeks, which suggests a temporary expansion of tumor-resident clones.

The clonotype comes from a woman aged 70 to 79 with renal cell carcinoma. The input for sequencing was blood, taken from a patient whose treatment included radiotherapy and nephrectomy.

The CDR3 in this case is CASSLTDRGTEAFF. The nucleotide sequence is TGTGCCAGCAGCTTAACCGACAGGGGAACTGAAGCTTTCTTT. The chain is made from TRBV7-8 and TRBJ1-1, with 8 bases in between that match TRBD1. V is trimmed back by 2 bases and J by 5 bases, and the junction contains 4 bases that no gene match accounts for. CDR1 and CDR2, looked up from the germline V gene, are SGHVS and FQNEAQ. From the cysteine through the phenylalanine, the CDR3 covers 14 amino acids. The DNA shown is the 42-base CDR3, in frame from base 1.